This TCR beta chain originates from a study of CD8 T cells in Susac syndrome. Across the study: When blood was drawn, patients with Susac syndrome were on intravenous immunoglobulin alone, on corticosteroids, or therapy-naive.

Unmatched junction bases numbered 4, after V lost 2 bases and J lost 2 bases. The V gene's germline CDR1 is SGHRS and CDR2 YFSETQ. The CDR3 totals 16 residues. TCR beta sequencing was performed on blood CD8+ and CD4+ T cells. The RNA, about 0.5 to 1 ug, was put through reverse transcription using random hexamers. TCRdb reprocessed the immunoSEQ multiplex PCR reads with MiXCR, giving one entry per CDR3 protein. Here the sample spans 130,000 or so distinct CDR3 sequences, 95% to 96% being singletons. Sequenced material: CD4+ T cells from PBMCs. The TCR sequence derives from a human donor with Susac syndrome. The chain is built from TRBV5-1 and TRBJ2-3; 11 positions match TRBD2. CDR3 sequence (DNA): TGCGCCAGCAGCTTCATAGCGGGAGGGCCCACAGATACGCAGTATTTT. Its translation: CASSFIAGGPTDTQYF.